This T cell receptor (beta chain) was captured in a study of cytomegalovirus exposure and HLA in healthy donors. Both 60 Vbeta primers and 13 Jbeta primers went into the PCR. Measured with immunoSEQ multiplex PCR; TCRdb has only the in-frame clones, and not every one. The data show roughly 130,000 clones, more than 70% seen once. All the people who gave samples were healthy bone marrow donors. This clone was observed once. V lost 2 bases and J lost 3; bases outside the gene matches: 8. In germline, CDR1 is SGDLS, CDR2 YYNGEE. There are 16 residues in the CDR3. The rearrangement joins TRBV9 to TRBJ2-1; TRBD2 matches 7 bases. This sequence was found in a human donor in good health. Sequenced: PBMCs. The CDR3 is CASSVQAGPYYNEQFF. The CDR3 DNA is TGTGCCAGCAGCGTTCAAGCGGGGCCCTACTACAATGAGCAGTTCTTC.